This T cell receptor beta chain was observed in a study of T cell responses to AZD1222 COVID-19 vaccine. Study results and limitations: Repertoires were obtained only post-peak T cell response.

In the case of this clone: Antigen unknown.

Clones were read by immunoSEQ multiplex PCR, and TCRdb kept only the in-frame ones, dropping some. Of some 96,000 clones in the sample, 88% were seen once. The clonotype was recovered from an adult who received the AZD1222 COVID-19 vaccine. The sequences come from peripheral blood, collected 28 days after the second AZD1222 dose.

The CDR3 loop is CASSLEPHLPQHF. DNA of the CDR3: TGTGCCAGCAGCTTAGAGCCGCACCTCCCCCAGCATTTT. This chain joins TRBV11-2 and TRBJ1-5; D is unresolved. Germline lookup yields CDR1 SGHAT and CDR2 FQNNGV. Trimming stripped 0 bases from V and 10 bases from J, with 10 bases between. This CDR3 has 13 amino acids.